This T cell receptor beta chain is from a study of cytomegalovirus exposure and HLA in healthy donors (dated by TCRdb to about 2017). Regarding the complete study: According to an earlier analysis of a few hundred of the donors, roughly 180 million T cells yielded 117 million unique TCR beta sequences and more than 250 Gb of sequence data. Along with the approximately 700-subject first cohort, a separate validation cohort of over a hundred different subjects was used. Around 330 gigabases of sequencing data and approximately 91 million unique TCR sequences made up an early release that covered around 640 HLA-typed donors. In an earlier analysis of 500 to 650 of the donors, high-throughput TCR beta sequencing was used to judge whether each TCR beta V gene segment behaved as functional or pseudogenic. Typing coverage varied by locus: about 629-640 donors for A, B, C, DRB1 and DQB1; about 520 for DQA1; some 610 for DPA1; fewer than 480 for DPB1. A later genetic analysis used genome-wide SNP genotypes for about 65% of the 666 donors, treating that subset as a discovery cohort. The study combined high-throughput TCR immunosequencing, statistical association of individual TCRs with disease status, and machine learning to predict cytomegalovirus infection status. Among the roughly 400 genotyped donors, approximately 77% belonged to the genetic ancestry cluster associated with self-reported Caucasian donors. Donor age, sex, ethnicity and CMV serostatus were collected together with the repertoire data. The study aimed to test whether signatures of past pathogen exposure could be identified by cataloging public T cell receptors. All discovery cohort repertoires had been generated on a single sequencing platform. Class I and class II HLA loci were covered by the typing at four-digit resolution. Rather than using new phenotypic data, the later analysis identified candidate immune exposures from TCR beta sequences and from how often those sequences occurred across donors. Five DR-DQ haplotypes were treated as single units for association and clustering because of strong linkage in the cohort. On average, roughly 200,000 unique TCR beta nucleotide sequences were sequenced per donor among 398 genotyped donors of the cohort, with roughly 18% of those sequences being non-productive. To study patterns of TCR occurrence, a later analysis re-analyzed previously published TCR beta repertoires from 650 to 750 donors and added high-resolution HLA genotyping. The study profiled the T cell repertoires of about 640 subjects by immunosequencing and related them to cytomegalovirus serostatus. Summary of the overall study and its limitations: Correlated functional status among segregating V segments might reflect linkage disequilibrium, but an unknown experimental factor could not be ruled out. The 87-base-pair reads could not distinguish some IMGT-functional V segments, including TRBV6-2 and TRBV6-3, so those segments were excluded. In a later analysis, several top co-occurrence clusters were reported to appear linked to parvovirus B19, influenza, CMV and Epstein-Barr virus. According to the authors, the approach could potentially be generalized to other disease states and immunological phenotypes. Most CMV-associated TCR beta chains appeared to be HLA-restricted in a later analysis, and the HLA associations seemed to be driven largely by CMV exposure. The sequencing pipeline was judged likely to have produced a cluster of highly shared sequence variants as a technical artifact. In a later genetic analysis, a missense DCLRE1C variant was associated with V-gene and J-gene trimming of TCR beta chains, and the association was replicated in an independent cohort. A further reported finding was that TCR beta sequences accurately predicted the HLA-A and HLA-B alleles for most subjects in the first cohort. In this cohort, only TCR beta chains were sequenced, and detectable features were limited by the absence of alpha or paired-chain data. According to a later genetic analysis, donors in an Asian-associated ancestry cluster had fewer N-insertions in productive TCRs than the roughly 670-donor mean. Strong co-occurrence of HLA alleles, especially DR and DQ, made assigning TCR associations to individual alleles difficult. Presence/absence analyses assumed roughly uniform sequencing depth across donors, an assumption that may not hold. In an earlier analysis of about 540 of the donors, most TCR beta V segments were observed in productive rearrangements about 90% or about 30% of the time, broadly matching IMGT annotations. Cytomegalovirus status was reported to be diagnosed by the classifier with high specificity and sensitivity in both the original and validation cohorts. Most TCR sequences were observed very rarely across donors, whereas some public TCRs were present in many individuals. In a later analysis, the rate of TCR association differed among HLA loci, with DRB1 alleles having the most associated TCRs and HLA-C alleles having the fewest. Because HLA typing was unavailable for some donors at each locus, only the typed subset was used in association tests. In a later analysis, about 17,000 TCR beta sequences were associated with specific HLA alleles at a false discovery rate of 0.05. In vitro tests confirmed that a few of the cytomegalovirus-associated TCR beta chains recognize cytomegalovirus antigens. In the study, approximately 160 TCR beta chains were listed as associated with cytomegalovirus. In a later analysis, HLA-associated TCR beta chains were found to be more clonally expanded and to have lower generation probabilities than equally common non-associated chains. The earlier analysis of fewer than 750 of the donors excluded around 17 rarely observed V segments, including chromosome 9 orphons, because counts were too low. The only immune exposure information available for the cohort was CMV serostatus.

Library prep was done by the immunoSEQ multiplex PCR assay. For the multiplex PCR, a mixture combining 60 forward primers for TCR Vbeta segments and 13 reverse primers for TCR Jbeta segments was used. A multiplex PCR assay on genomic DNA amplified the CDR3 region of rearranged TCR beta genes. On the Illumina HiSeq System, the amplified TCR beta libraries were sequenced as 87-base-pair reads. The original pipeline was this. A later analysis tallied 75 million to 95 million unique TCR beta chains across the 666 repertoires, and some 10 million of those chains were shared by two or more donors. To remove PCR and sequencing errors, raw reads were error-corrected and collapsed into unique sequences using a nearest-neighbor algorithm that merged closely related sequences. To assign V, D and J gene segments, CDR3 sequences were aligned to IMGT reference sequences. For a sequence to be retained, a match of at least six nucleotides was required to both a V gene segment and a J gene segment. Rearrangements were classified as productive when the CDR3 lacked stop codons and remained in frame with V and J, and all other rearrangements were classified as non-productive. Following IMGT convention, CDR3 was defined as the stretch from the second conserved V-encoded cysteine up to the conserved J-encoded phenylalanine. In an earlier analysis of some 550 of the donors, sequences lacking an unambiguous match to a single V gene segment were excluded. An earlier analysis of a few hundred of the donors classified V segments as functional when productive rearrangements were above 56.7% and as segregating when the standard deviation between donors was above 5%. A statistical classification framework was built to diagnose cytomegalovirus status from the catalog of TCR beta chain sequences. A later analysis assigned V and J genes by comparing TCR nucleotide sequences with IMGT/GENE-DB human TR gene sequences. Using the TCRdist pipeline, a later analysis assigned CDR3 sequences along with most-parsimonious VDJ recombination scenarios. In a later analysis, each TCR beta chain was defined by its CDR3 amino acid sequence together with its V-gene family, and reads without a unique V-gene family were excluded. To address suspected cross-contamination and a sequencing artifact, a later analysis removed 592 highly shared, low-generation-probability nucleotide sequences. In a later analysis, a clonal expansion index was calculated for each public chain from normalized within-repertoire ranks of inferred template counts. A later analysis computed generation probabilities with a VDJ recombination model fitted to out-of-frame rearrangements, and checked the results against IGoR. Hypergeometric tests were used in a later analysis to score TCR-TCR, TCR-HLA and TCR-CMV co-occurrence, with a repertoire-size bias correction applied to the TCR pairs. In a later analysis, false discovery rates were estimated by permuting HLA or CMV assignments 20 times. In a later analysis, co-occurring TCRs were grouped using DBSCAN, and TCRdist sequence similarity was added for clustering within HLA-allele-positive subsets. Co-occurrence clustering excluded repertoires with fewer than 30,000 or more than 120,000 public chains, plus five with anomalous nucleotide sharing. TCRdb carries this immuneACCESS record with in-frame sequences only. Its versions omit some clonotypes, under half of them owing to an unresolved V gene in the studies checked, with the rest unexplained. V, J and clone size were drawn from that table, and D and trimming were deduced from the DNA. This sample comprises 150,000 to 200,000 clones, 60% to 80% of them detected only once. The ten largest clones take up under 5.5% of the sample.

The V end gives up 3 bases and the J end 5 bases, leaving 5 bases in the junction not matched to a gene. The CDR3 spans 14 residues, from the cysteine through the phenylalanine. Of the read, only the CDR3 DNA is kept; its 42 bases are in frame from base 1. CDR1 is given as SEHNR and CDR2 as FQNEAQ, both from the germline V gene (reference sequence). There are a few counts of this clone. Its antigen is unknown. Base qualities are not provided; no much larger clone lies one nucleotide away. The cohort consisted of 650 to 850 healthy bone marrow donors. Cohort members were all nominally healthy when sampled, although unrecorded immune exposures were likely present. The donor tested CMV seropositive, placing the donor among the 289 seropositive members of the cohort. Every donor gave a peripheral blood sample, and the peripheral blood mononuclear cells from that sample were used for TCR beta sequencing. The Qiagen DNeasy Blood Extraction Kit was used to extract genomic DNA from the blood cell samples.

This sequence originates from a man aged 18-30 years in good health and CMV-seropositive. The sample taken for sequencing was PBMCs. Recombination connected TRBV7-9 to TRBJ1-2; 8 bases in the middle match TRBD1. The CDR3 region has the sequence CASSFGQGGYGYTF. The DNA sequence follows: TGTGCCAGCAGCTTTGGACAGGGCGGGTATGGCTACACCTTC.